This TCR beta chain is from a study of cytotoxic CD8 clonotypes in ibrutinib-treated CLL. TCRdb keeps only in-frame clones here, not all; method: immunoSEQ multiplex PCR. The sample records 50,000 to 65,000 clones, roughly 70% being singletons. The J segment lost 7 bases and the V segment lost 3 bases, leaving 2 bases of the junction unmatched. The CDR3 length is 14 residues. Germline CDR1 and CDR2: MDHEN and SYDVKM. This receptor was taken from a human donor with chronic lymphocytic leukemia. V gene TRBV28 combines with J gene TRBJ2-2, with TRBD2 identical over 10 bases. Source: PBMCs, taken after 12 months of ibrutinib treatment. Written as DNA, the CDR3 is TGTGCCAGCAGTTTGCCTAGCGGGAGCGGGGAGCTGTTTTTT. Translating gives CASSLPSGSGELFF.